The clone carrying this TCR beta chain was observed many times. The sample originates from a study of regulatory T cells in long-lasting Graves disease. V shed 4 bases and J 10 bases; nucleotides not matched to a gene: 4. The CDR3 is 12 residues long. Germline CDR1 reads SGHAT; CDR2 reads FQNNGV. Sample time point: newly diagnosed GD, antithyroid drugs for less than 3 months. PBMCs were the source of the RNA used for TCR sequencing. Combining iRepertoire HTBI primers with Arm-PCR of CDR3 regions, the authors built TCR beta libraries. MiXCR, run by TCRdb on the multiplex PCR reads, gives a single entry per CDR3 protein. The sample includes roughly 500,000 distinct CDR3 sequences, about 11% seen only once; the top ten take 8% to 10%. These records were also assigned to another study, of T cells in Graves' hyperthyroidism and ophthalmopathy.

This TCR derives from a woman aged 30 to 39 with Graves disease. Specimen: peripheral blood mononuclear cells (PBMCs), collected at new diagnosis, from a patient treated with antithyroid drugs. The J gene is TRBJ2-1, the V gene TRBV11-2; 7 positions match TRBD1. The CDR3 DNA reads TGTGCCAGCAGCTGGACAGGAAGGGAGCAGTTCTTC. It translates to CASSWTGREQFF. The full variable domain, in which reference TRBV11-2 and TRBJ2-1 provide the parts outside the CDR3, is EAGVAQSPRYKIIEKRQSVAFWCNPISGHATLYWYQQILGQGPKLLIQFQNNGVVDDSQLPKDRFSAERLKGVDSTLKIQPAKLEDSAVYLCASSWTGREQFFGPGTRLTVL.